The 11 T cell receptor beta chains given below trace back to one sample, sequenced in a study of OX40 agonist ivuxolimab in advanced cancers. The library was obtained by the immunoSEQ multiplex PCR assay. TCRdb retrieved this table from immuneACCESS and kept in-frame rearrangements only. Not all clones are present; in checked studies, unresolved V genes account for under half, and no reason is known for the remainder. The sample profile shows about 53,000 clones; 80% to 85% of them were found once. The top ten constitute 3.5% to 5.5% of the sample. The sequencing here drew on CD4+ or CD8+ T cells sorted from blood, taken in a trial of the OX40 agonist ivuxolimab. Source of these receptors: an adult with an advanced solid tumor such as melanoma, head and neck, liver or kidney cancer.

CDR3 amino acids: CASSVGTGGSYEQYF. The CDR3 DNA reads TGTGCCAGCAGCGTCGGGACTGGCGGCTCCTACGAGCAGTACTTC. The chain links TRBV7-8 to TRBJ2-7, with D maybe TRBD2 (6 bases). V was shortened by 5 bases and J by 0 bases, with 14 bases between the two germline ends. This CDR3 is 15 amino acids long. Germline CDR1 and CDR2: SGHVS and FQNEAQ.

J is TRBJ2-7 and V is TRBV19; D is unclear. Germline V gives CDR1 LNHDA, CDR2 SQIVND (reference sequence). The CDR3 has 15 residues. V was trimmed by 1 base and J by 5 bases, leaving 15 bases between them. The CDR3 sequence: CASSIGSDPPNEQYF. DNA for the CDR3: TGTGCCAGTAGTATAGGGTCAGATCCTCCTAACGAGCAGTACTTC. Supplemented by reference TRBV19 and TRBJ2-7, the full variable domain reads DGGITQSPKYLFRKEGQNVTLSCEQNLNHDAMYWYRQDPGQGLRLIYYSQIVNDFQKGDIAEGYSVSREKKESFPLTVTSAQKNPTAFYLCASSIGSDPPNEQYFGPGTRLTVT.

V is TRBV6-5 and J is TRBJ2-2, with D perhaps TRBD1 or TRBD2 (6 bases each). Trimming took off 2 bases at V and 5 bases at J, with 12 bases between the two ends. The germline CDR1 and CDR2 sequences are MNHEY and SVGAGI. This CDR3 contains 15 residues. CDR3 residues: CASSYEGGQTGELFF. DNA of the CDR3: TGTGCCAGCAGTTACGAGGGGGGCCAAACCGGGGAGCTGTTTTTT.

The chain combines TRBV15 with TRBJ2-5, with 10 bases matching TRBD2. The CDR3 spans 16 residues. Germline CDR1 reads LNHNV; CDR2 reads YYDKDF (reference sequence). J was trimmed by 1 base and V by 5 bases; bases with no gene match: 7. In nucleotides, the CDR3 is TGTGCCACCAGCCCCCGGACTAGCGGAATCCAAGAGACCCAGTACTTC. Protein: CATSPRTSGIQETQYF.

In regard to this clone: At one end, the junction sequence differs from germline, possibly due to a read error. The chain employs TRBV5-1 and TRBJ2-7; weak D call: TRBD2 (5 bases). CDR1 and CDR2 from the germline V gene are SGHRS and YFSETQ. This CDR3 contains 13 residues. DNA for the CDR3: TGTGCCACCAGGACTGTTGCCGCTGGGGAGCAGTACTTC. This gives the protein CATRTVAAGEQYF.

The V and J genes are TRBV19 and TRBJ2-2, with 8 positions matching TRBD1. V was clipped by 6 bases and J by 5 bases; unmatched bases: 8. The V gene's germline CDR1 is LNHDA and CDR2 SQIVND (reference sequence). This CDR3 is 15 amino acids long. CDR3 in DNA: TGTGCCAGTAGGTATCAGGGGGCGCGGACCGGGGAGCTGTTTTTT. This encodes CASRYQGARTGELFF.

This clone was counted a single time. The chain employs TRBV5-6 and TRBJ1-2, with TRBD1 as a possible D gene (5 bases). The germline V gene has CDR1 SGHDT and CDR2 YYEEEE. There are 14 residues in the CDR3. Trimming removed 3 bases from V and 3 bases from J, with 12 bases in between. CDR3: CASSYQGGYYGYTF. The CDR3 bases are TGTGCCAGCAGCTACCAGGGCGGGTACTATGGCTACACCTTC.

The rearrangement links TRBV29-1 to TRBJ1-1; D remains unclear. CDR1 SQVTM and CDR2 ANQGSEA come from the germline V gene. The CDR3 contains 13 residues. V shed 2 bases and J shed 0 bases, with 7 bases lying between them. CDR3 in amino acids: CSVEFSMNTEAFF. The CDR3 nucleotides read TGCAGCGTTGAATTTAGTATGAACACTGAAGCTTTCTTT.

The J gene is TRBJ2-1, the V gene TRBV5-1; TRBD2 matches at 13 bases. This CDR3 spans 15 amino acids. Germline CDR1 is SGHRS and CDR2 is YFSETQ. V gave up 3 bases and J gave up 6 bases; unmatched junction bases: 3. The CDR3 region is CASSWTSGSLNEQFF. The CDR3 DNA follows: TGCGCCAGCAGCTGGACTAGCGGGAGTCTCAATGAGCAGTTCTTC.

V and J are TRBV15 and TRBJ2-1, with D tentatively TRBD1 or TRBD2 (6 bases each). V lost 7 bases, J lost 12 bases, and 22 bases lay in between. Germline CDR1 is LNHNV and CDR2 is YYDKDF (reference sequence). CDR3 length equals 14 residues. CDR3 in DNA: TGTGCCACCACTATGACCACAATGGGGGGCCGGCAGTTCTTC. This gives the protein CATTMTTMGGRQFF.

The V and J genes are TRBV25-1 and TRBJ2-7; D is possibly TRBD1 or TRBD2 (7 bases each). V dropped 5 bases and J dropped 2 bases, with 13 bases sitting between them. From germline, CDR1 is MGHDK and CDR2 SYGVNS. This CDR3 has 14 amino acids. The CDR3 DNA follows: TGTGCCAGCAGTCCACAGGGGACTACCTACGAGCAGTACTTC. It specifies CASSPQGTTYEQYF.